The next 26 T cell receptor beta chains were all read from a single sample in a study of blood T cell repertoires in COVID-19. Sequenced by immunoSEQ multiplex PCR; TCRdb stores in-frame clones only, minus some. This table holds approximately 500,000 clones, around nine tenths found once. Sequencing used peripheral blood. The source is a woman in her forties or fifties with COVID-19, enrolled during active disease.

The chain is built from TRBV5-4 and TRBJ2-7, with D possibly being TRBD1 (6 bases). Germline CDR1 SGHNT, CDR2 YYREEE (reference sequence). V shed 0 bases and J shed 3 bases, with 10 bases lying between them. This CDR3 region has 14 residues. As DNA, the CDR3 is TGTGCCAGCAGCTTGGGGGGGCGAAGCTACGAGCAGTACTTC. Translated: CASSLGGRSYEQYF.

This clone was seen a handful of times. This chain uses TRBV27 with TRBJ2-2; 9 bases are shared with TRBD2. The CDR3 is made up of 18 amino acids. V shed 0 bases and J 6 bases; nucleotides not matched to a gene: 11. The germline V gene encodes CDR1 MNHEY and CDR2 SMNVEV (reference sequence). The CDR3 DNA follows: TGTGCCAGCAGTTTATCGAAGGGGTCTGAGCGGGGGGCCGGGGAGCTGTTTTTT. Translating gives CASSLSKGSERGAGELFF.

CDR3 sequence (DNA): TGTGCCAGCTACGGACAGGGCTATGGCTACACCTTC. Translated: CASYGQGYGYTF. The J gene is TRBJ1-2, the V gene TRBV27; 8 bases match TRBD1. Germline values: CDR1 MNHEY, CDR2 SMNVEV (reference sequence). The CDR3 sequence is 12 residues long. Unmatched junction bases numbered 3, after V lost 8 bases and J lost 4 bases.

The CDR3 reads CASSTGSKTQYF. The CDR3 nucleotides read TGTGCCAGTAGTACAGGTTCTAAGACCCAGTACTTC. The rearrangement links TRBV19 to TRBJ2-5; D is unresolved. Trimming took 4 bases from V and 6 from J, leaving 9 bases between them. In germline, CDR1 is LNHDA, CDR2 SQIVND (reference sequence). The CDR3 has 12 amino acids.

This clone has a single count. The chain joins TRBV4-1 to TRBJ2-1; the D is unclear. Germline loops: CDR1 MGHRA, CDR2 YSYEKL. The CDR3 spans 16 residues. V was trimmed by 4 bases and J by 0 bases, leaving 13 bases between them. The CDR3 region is CASSRLSASSYNEQFF. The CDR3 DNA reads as TGCGCCAGCAGCCGACTTAGTGCGAGCTCCTACAATGAGCAGTTCTTC.

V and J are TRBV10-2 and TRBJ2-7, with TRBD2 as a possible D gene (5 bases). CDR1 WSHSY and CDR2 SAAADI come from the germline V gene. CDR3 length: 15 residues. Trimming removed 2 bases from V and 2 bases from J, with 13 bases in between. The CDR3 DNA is TGCGCCAGCAGTGAGGATCGGGGTTTGGCCTACGAGCAGTACTTC. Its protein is CASSEDRGLAYEQYF.

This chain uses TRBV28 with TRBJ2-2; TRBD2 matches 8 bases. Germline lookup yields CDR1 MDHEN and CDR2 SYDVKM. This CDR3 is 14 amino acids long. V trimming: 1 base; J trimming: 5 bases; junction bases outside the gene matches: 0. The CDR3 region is CASSLLAGTGELFF. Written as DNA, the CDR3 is TGTGCCAGCAGTTTATTAGCGGGGACCGGGGAGCTGTTTTTT.

The DNA of the CDR3 is TGTGCCTGGAGGGCGGGGGCTTATACGCAGTATTTT. Translating gives CAWRAGAYTQYF. The genes are TRBV30 and TRBJ2-3, with a possible D match to TRBD2 (7 bases). Trimming took 3 bases from V and 7 from J, leaving 11 bases between them. Germline CDR1 GTSNPN, CDR2 SVGIG (reference sequence). The CDR3 is made up of 12 amino acids.

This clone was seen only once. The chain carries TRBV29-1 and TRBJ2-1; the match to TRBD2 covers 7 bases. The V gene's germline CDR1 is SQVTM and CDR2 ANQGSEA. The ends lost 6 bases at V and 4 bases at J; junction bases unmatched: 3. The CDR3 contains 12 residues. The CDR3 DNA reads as TGCAGCGTCCGGACTAGTTACAATGAGCAGTTCTTC. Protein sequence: CSVRTSYNEQFF.

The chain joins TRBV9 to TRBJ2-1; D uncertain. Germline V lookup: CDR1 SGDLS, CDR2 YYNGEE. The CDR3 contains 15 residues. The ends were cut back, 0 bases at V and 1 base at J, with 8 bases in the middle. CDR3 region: CASSVDAGSYNEQFF. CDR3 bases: TGTGCCAGCAGCGTAGATGCCGGGTCCTACAATGAGCAGTTCTTC. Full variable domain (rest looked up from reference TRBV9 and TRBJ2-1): DSGVTQTPKHLITATGQRVTLRCSPRSGDLSVYWYQQSLDQGLQFLIQYYNGEERAKGNILERFSAQQFPDLHSELNLSSLELGDSALYFCASSVDAGSYNEQFFGPGTRLTVL.

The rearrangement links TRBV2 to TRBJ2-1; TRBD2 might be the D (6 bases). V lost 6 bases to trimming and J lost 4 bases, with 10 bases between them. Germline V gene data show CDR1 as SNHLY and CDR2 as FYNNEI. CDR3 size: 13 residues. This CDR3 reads CASRGTDYNEQFF. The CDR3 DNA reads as TGTGCCAGCAGGGGGACTGATTACAATGAGCAGTTCTTC.

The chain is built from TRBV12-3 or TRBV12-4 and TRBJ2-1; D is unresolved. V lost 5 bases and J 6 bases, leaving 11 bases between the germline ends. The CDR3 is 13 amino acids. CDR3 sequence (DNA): TGTGCCAGCAGTCCAGGCCCCTCCAATGAGCAGTTCTTC. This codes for CASSPGPSNEQFF.

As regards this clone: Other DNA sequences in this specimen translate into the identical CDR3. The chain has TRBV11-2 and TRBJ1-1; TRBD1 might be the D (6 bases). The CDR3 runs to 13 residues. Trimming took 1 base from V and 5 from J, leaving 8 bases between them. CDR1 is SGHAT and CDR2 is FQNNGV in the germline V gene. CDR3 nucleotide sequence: TGTGCCAGCAGCTTAGTAGGGGGTACTGAAGCTTTCTTT. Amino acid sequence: CASSLVGGTEAFF. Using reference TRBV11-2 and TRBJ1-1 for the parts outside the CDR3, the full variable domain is EAGVAQSPRYKIIEKRQSVAFWCNPISGHATLYWYQQILGQGPKLLIQFQNNGVVDDSQLPKDRFSAERLKGVDSTLKIQPAKLEDSAVYLCASSLVGGTEAFFGQGTRLTVV.

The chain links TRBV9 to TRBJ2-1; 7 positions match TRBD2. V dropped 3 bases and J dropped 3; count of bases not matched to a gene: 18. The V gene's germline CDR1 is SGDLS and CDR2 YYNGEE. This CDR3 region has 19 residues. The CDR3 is CASSARTFTDGGGYNEQFF. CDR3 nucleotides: TGTGCCAGCAGCGCACGAACCTTCACCGATGGGGGGGGCTACAATGAGCAGTTCTTC.

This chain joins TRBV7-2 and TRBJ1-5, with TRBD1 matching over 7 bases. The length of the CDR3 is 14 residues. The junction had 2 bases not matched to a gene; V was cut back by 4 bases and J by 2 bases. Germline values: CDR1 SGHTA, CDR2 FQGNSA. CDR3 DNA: TGTGCCAGCAGCTACAGGGGTGGCAATCAGCCCCAGCATTTT. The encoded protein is CASSYRGGNQPQHF. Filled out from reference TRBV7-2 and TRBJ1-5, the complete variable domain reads GAGVSQSPSNKVTEKGKDVELRCDPISGHTALYWYRQSLGQGLEFLIYFQGNSAPDKSGLPSDRFSAERTGGSVSTLTIQRTQQEDSAVYLCASSYRGGNQPQHFGDGTRLSIL.

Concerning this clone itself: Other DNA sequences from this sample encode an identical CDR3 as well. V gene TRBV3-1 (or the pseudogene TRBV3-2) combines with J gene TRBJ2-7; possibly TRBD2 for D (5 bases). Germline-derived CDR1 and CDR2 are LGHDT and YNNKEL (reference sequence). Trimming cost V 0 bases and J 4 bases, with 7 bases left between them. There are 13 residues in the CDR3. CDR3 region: CASSQEGGYEQYF. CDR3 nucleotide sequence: TGTGCCAGCAGCCAAGAGGGCGGGTACGAGCAGTACTTC.

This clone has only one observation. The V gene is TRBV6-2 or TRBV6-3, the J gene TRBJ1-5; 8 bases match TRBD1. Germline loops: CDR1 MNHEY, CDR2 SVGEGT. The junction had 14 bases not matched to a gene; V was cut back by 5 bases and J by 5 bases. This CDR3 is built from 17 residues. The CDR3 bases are TGTGCCAGCAGTCCAGACCCTCTTACAGGGGGGTATCAGCCCCAGCATTTT. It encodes CASSPDPLTGGYQPQHF.

CDR3 protein: CASSMIRGRANEKLFF. The CDR3 DNA reads as TGTGCCAGCAGCATGATCAGGGGGCGAGCTAATGAAAAACTGTTTTTT. The V gene is TRBV11-2, the J gene TRBJ1-4; 8 positions agree with TRBD1. After removal of 5 bases from V and 3 bases from J, the junction contained 8 bases not matched to a gene. This CDR3 comprises 16 residues. Germline loops: CDR1 SGHAT, CDR2 FQNNGV.

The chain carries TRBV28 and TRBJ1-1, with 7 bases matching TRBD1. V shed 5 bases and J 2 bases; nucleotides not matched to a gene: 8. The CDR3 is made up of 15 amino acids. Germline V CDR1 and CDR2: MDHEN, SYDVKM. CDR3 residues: CASSTLDRANTEAFF. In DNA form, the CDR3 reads TGTGCCAGCAGTACCCTCGACAGGGCCAACACTGAAGCTTTCTTT.

CDR3 sequence reads: CASSQTGGGEAFF. Here the CDR3 DNA reads TGTGCCAGCAGCCAAACAGGGGGGGGTGAAGCTTTCTTT. The V and J genes are TRBV12-3 or TRBV12-4 and TRBJ1-1, with TRBD1 matching over 8 bases. The CDR3 loop spans 13 amino acids. The J segment lost 7 bases and the V segment lost 6 bases, leaving 7 bases of the junction unmatched.

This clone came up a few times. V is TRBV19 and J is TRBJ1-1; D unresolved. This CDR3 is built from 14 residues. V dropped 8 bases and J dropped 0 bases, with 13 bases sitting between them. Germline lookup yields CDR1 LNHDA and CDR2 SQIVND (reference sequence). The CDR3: CASCRPNMNTEAFF. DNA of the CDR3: TGTGCCAGTTGTAGGCCCAACATGAACACTGAAGCTTTCTTT.

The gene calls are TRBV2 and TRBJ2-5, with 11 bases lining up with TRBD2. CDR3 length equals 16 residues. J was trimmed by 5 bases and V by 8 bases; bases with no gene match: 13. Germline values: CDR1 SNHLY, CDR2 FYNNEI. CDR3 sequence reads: CASSGGSGGAWETQYF. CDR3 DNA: TGTGCCAGCTCCGGCGGTAGCGGGGGGGCGTGGGAGACCCAGTACTTC. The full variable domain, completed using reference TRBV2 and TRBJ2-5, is EPEVTQTPSHQVTQMGQEVILRCVPISNHLYFYWYRQILGQKVEFLVSFYNNEISEKSEIFDDQFSVERPDGSNFTLKIRSTKLEDSAMYFCASSGGSGGAWETQYFGPGTRLLVL.

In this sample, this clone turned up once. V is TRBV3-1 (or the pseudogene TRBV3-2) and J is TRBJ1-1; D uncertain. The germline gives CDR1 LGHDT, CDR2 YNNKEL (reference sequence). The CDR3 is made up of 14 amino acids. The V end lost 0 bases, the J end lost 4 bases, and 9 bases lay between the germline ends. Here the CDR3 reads CASSQEVVPTEAFF. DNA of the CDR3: TGTGCCAGCAGCCAAGAAGTAGTCCCCACTGAAGCTTTCTTT.

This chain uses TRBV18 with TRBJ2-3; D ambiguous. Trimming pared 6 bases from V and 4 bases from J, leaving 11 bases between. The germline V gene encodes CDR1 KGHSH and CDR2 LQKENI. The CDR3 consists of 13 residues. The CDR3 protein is CASSPKLADTQYF. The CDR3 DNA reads TGTGCCAGCTCCCCCAAGCTCGCAGATACGCAGTATTTT.

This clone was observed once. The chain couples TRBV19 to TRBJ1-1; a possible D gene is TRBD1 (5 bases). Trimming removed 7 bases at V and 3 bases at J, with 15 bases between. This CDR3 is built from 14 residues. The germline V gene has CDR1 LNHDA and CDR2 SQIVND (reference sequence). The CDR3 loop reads CASKTWGGDTEAFF. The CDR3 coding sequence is TGTGCCAGTAAGACCTGGGGGGGGGACACTGAAGCTTTCTTT.

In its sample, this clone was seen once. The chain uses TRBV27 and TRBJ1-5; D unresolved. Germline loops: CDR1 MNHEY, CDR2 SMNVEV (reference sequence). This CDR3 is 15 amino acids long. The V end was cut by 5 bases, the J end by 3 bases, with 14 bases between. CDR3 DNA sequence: TGTGCCAGCAGTCCCCAGTTAGGAGTCAATCAGCCCCAGCATTTT. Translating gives CASSPQLGVNQPQHF.